These 20 T cell receptor beta chains came from one sample sequenced in a study of shared clonotypes between healthy human individuals. Produced via immunoSEQ multiplex PCR; TCRdb's table is partial and in-frame only. The data contain a few million clones, 85% to 95% of them singletons. Sequencing used naive CD4+ T cells from PBMCs. The subset: CD45RA+ positively selected. The receptors stem from a man aged 18-30 years in good health. Some clones in this sample may be carry-over from other donors' samples.

The chain uses TRBV5-5 and TRBJ1-1; no reliable D call. Trimming removed 2 bases from V and 4 bases from J, with 15 bases in between. The germline CDR1 and CDR2 sequences are SGHKS and YYEKEE (reference sequence). The CDR3 has 15 residues. The CDR3 nucleotides are TGTGCCAGCAGCTTACCAAGGGTAGATGGCACTGAAGCTTTCTTT. Its translation is CASSLPRVDGTEAFF.

The chain links TRBV9 to TRBJ2-1, with D possibly TRBD2 on 5 matching bases. V was shortened by 1 base and J by 10 bases, with 9 bases between the two germline ends. Looked up from germline, CDR1 is SGDLS and CDR2 is YYNGEE. The CDR3 consists of 12 residues. The CDR3 DNA reads as TGTGCCAGCAGCGTAAGGTCGGGGGAGCAGTTCTTC. Its translation: CASSVRSGEQFF.

The chain is built from TRBV7-2 and TRBJ1-3; no clear D. V was trimmed by 3 bases and J by 0 bases, leaving 12 bases between them. The CDR3 runs 16 residues. Germline-derived CDR1 and CDR2 are SGHTA and FQGNSA. CDR3 residues: CASSFSAGPSGNTIYF. As DNA, the CDR3 is TGTGCCAGCAGCTTCTCGGCAGGTCCCTCTGGAAACACCATATATTTT.

The CDR3 nucleotides read TGTGCCAGCAGTAGGGGGCCTAGTGAAGCTTTCTTT. It codes for CASSRGPSEAFF. The chain combines TRBV27 with TRBJ1-1; 7 positions match TRBD1. The CDR3 runs to 12 residues. V was clipped by 5 bases and J by 7 bases; unmatched bases: 4. Looked up from germline, CDR1 is MNHEY and CDR2 is SMNVEV (reference sequence).

The V and J genes are TRBV6-5 and TRBJ1-1; 9 nucleotides line up with TRBD1. Germline V gene lookup returns CDR1 MNHEY and CDR2 SVGAGI. This CDR3 is 16 amino acids long. The V and J ends lost 2 bases and 1 base, in that order; junction bases with no gene match: 5. This CDR3 reads CASSYRTGVRNTEAFF. For the CDR3, the DNA is TGTGCCAGCAGTTACCGGACAGGGGTCCGGAACACTGAAGCTTTCTTT.

The chain joins TRBV7-8 to TRBJ2-7; D is possibly TRBD1 or TRBD2 (6 bases each). Trimming cost V 4 bases and J 6 bases, with 25 bases left between them. The CDR3 has 17 amino acids. CDR1 SGHVS and CDR2 FQNEAQ come from the germline V gene. DNA for the CDR3: TGTGCCAGCAGCTCACTCCTTGGGGGGCTAGCGATCCTCGAGCAGTACTTC. It specifies CASSSLLGGLAILEQYF.

This chain links TRBV7-9 with TRBJ1-1; D remains ambiguous. Looked up from germline, CDR1 is SEHNR and CDR2 is FQNEAQ (reference sequence). This CDR3 has 15 amino acids. V was shortened by 2 bases and J by 6 bases, with 16 bases between the two germline ends. The CDR3 loop is CASSLQREVAPEAFF. CDR3 nucleotides: TGTGCCAGCAGCTTACAGAGGGAGGTGGCCCCTGAAGCTTTCTTT.

The chain joins TRBV28 to TRBJ2-1, with D perhaps given as TRBD1 or TRBD2 (5 bases each). V was clipped by 7 bases and J by 3 bases, with 22 bases between them. The CDR3 sequence is 17 residues long. Germline V gene data show CDR1 as MDHEN and CDR2 as SYDVKM. CDR3 nucleotides: TGTGCCAGCACCCCGGCCGGGGCGCTAACGTACTACAATGAGCAGTTCTTC. Its translation is CASTPAGALTYYNEQFF.

The chain is built from TRBV2 and TRBJ2-5; D is perhaps TRBD1 (6 bases). In germline, CDR1 is SNHLY, CDR2 FYNNEI. V shed 2 bases and J shed 4 bases, with 14 bases lying between them. The CDR3 contains 15 residues. CDR3 amino acids: CASSELQGIGETQYF. The CDR3 DNA sequence: TGTGCCAGCAGTGAACTCCAGGGGATCGGAGAGACCCAGTACTTC.

The rearrangement uses TRBV5-6 and TRBJ2-5; 8 bases agree with TRBD2. Germline CDR1 and CDR2: SGHDT and YYEEEE. With 1 base clipped from V and 2 bases from J, the junction kept 10 bases outside the gene matches. The CDR3 length is 17 residues. CDR3 in amino acids: CASSLRRLAGHQETQYF. CDR3 in DNA: TGTGCCAGCAGCTTGAGGCGGTTAGCGGGACATCAAGAGACCCAGTACTTC.

In the case of this clone: The sample carries other DNA sequences with the same CDR3. The chain carries TRBV6-6 and TRBJ1-5; no definite D call. The V gene's germline CDR1 is MNHNY and CDR2 SVGAGI (reference sequence). The CDR3 consists of 14 residues. Deletions cut 0 bases from V and 4 bases from J, with 7 bases between. The CDR3 spells CASSYSTGNQPQHF. The CDR3 coding sequence is TGTGCCAGCAGTTACTCGACGGGGAATCAGCCCCAGCATTTT.

The chain has TRBV4-3 and TRBJ1-4; D gene unclear. CDR3 length: 14 residues. V lost 9 bases, J lost 0 bases, and 11 bases lay in between. Germline lookup yields CDR1 LGHNA and CDR2 YSLEER. The CDR3 DNA follows: TGCGCCAGTAGAAAGTCTGCAACTAATGAAAAACTGTTTTTT. This encodes CASRKSATNEKLFF.

The chain couples TRBV14 to TRBJ2-7; D may be TRBD2 (6 bases). The germline CDR1 and CDR2 sequences are SGHDN and FVKESK. This CDR3 is built from 15 residues. Trimming pared 1 base from V and 3 bases from J, leaving 13 bases between. This chain's CDR3 is CASSQGGVLHYEQYF. CDR3 nucleotides: TGTGCCAGCAGCCAAGGCGGGGTTTTACACTACGAGCAGTACTTC.

CDR3 residues: CASSQDWRGDEQFF. The CDR3 DNA is TGCGCCAGCAGCCAAGATTGGAGGGGTGATGAGCAGTTCTTC. This sequence joins TRBV4-3 and TRBJ2-1, with D possibly being TRBD2 (6 bases). Germline V gene lookup returns CDR1 LGHNA and CDR2 YSLEER. Trimming cost V 0 bases and J 8 bases, with 11 bases left between them. The CDR3 loop spans 14 amino acids.

The CDR3 here is CASSQVQNYGYTF. DNA of the CDR3: TGTGCCAGCAGTCAGGTACAGAACTATGGCTACACCTTC. J is TRBJ1-2 and V is TRBV28, with D uncertain. The CDR3 runs 13 residues. From germline, CDR1 is MDHEN and CDR2 SYDVKM. The V end lost 5 bases, the J end lost 2 bases, and 9 bases lay between the germline ends.

J is TRBJ2-6 and V is TRBV5-1; the D is unclear. Germline values: CDR1 SGHRS, CDR2 YFSETQ. CDR3 length: 15 residues. Between the trimmed V and J ends, which lost 0 bases and 0 bases, there was a span of 4 bases. The CDR3 DNA reads TGCGCCAGCAGCTTGGAGCACTCTGGGGCCAACGTCCTGACTTTC. This codes for CASSLEHSGANVLTF.

The rearrangement joins TRBV27 to TRBJ2-7, with D perhaps TRBD1 or TRBD2 (6 bases each). Trimming removed 5 bases at V and 2 bases at J, with 13 bases between. The CDR3 is 14 residues long. Germline CDR1 is MNHEY and CDR2 is SMNVEV (reference sequence). The CDR3 region has the DNA TGTGCCAGCAGTAAGGGGGGAACGCCCTACGAGCAGTACTTC. This sequence encodes CASSKGGTPYEQYF.

J is TRBJ1-4 and V is TRBV10-3; D is perhaps TRBD1 (6 bases). The V end was cut by 4 bases, the J end by 8 bases, with 14 bases between. The CDR3 runs 14 residues. Germline V gene lookup returns CDR1 ENHRY and CDR2 SYGVKD. This chain's CDR3 is CAISGGGPKEKLFF. The CDR3 bases are TGTGCCATCAGTGGGGGGGGCCCCAAGGAAAAACTGTTTTTT.

The rearrangement joins TRBV6-5 to TRBJ1-2, with 7 bases identical to TRBD1. The V gene end was trimmed by 6 bases and the J gene end by 8 bases; junction bases not matched to a gene: 9. The CDR3 spans 13 residues. Germline V gene sequence: CDR1 MNHEY, CDR2 SVGAGI. CDR3 sequence reads: CASRADRVQGYTF. The CDR3 DNA reads as TGTGCCAGCAGAGCTGACAGGGTTCAGGGCTACACCTTC.

Comments on this clone: Other DNA sequences in this sample translate to the same CDR3. This chain joins TRBV18 and TRBJ2-5; D might be TRBD1 (6 bases). The length of the CDR3 is 13 residues. Germline V lookup: CDR1 KGHSH, CDR2 LQKENI. With 3 bases removed from V and 3 bases from J, the gap between germline ends came to 8 bases. As DNA, the CDR3 is TGTGCCAGCTCACCCGGACAGAAAGAGACCCAGTACTTC. It is translated as CASSPGQKETQYF. Together with reference TRBV18 and TRBJ2-5, the CDR3 gives the full variable domain: NAGVMQNPRHLVRRRGQEARLRCSPMKGHSHVYWYRQLPEEGLKFMVYLQKENIIDESGMPKERFSAEFPKEGPSILRIQQVVRGDSAAYFCASSPGQKETQYFGPGTRLLVL.